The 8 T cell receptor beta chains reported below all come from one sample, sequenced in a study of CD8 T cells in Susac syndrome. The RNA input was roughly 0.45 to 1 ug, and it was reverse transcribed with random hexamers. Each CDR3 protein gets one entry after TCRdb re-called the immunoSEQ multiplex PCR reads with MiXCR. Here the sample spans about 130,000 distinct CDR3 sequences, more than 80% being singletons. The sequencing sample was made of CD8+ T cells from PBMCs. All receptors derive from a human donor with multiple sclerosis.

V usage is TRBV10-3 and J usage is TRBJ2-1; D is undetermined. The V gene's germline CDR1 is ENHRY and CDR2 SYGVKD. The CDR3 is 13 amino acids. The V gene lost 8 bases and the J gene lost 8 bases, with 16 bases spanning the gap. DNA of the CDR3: TGTGCCATCCATGCAGAAGGTTACGATGAGCAGTTCTTC. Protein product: CAIHAEGYDEQFF.

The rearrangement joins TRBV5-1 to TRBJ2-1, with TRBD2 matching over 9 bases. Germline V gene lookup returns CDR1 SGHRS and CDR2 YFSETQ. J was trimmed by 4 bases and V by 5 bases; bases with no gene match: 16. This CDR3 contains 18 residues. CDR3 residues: CASSYDSGRGVNYNEQFF. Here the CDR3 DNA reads TGCGCCAGCAGTTACGATAGCGGGAGAGGTGTCAATTACAATGAGCAGTTCTTC. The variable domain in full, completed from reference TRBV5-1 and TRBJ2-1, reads KAGVTQTPRYLIKTRGQQVTLSCSPISGHRSVSWYQQTPGQGLQFLFEYFSETQRNKGNFPGRFSGRQFSNSRSEMNVSTLELGDSALYLCASSYDSGRGVNYNEQFFGPGTRLTVL.

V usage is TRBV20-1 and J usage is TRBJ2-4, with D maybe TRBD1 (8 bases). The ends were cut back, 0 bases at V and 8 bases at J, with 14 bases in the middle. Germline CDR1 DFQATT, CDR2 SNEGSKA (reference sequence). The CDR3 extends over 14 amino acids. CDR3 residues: CSARDVTGGDIQYF. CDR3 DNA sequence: TGCAGTGCTAGAGATGTCACAGGGGGGGACATTCAGTACTTC.

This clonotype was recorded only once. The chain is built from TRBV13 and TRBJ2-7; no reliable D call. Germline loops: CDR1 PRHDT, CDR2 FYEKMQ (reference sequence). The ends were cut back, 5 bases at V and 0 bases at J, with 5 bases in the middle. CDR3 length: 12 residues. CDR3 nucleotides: TGTGCCAGCAGCACAAGCTCCTACGAGCAGTACTTC. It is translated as CASSTSSYEQYF.

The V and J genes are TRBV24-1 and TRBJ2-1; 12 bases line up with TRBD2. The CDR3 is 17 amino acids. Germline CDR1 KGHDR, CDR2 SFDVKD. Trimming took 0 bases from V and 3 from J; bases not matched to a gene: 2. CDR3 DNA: TGTGCCACCAGTGATTTGCTAGCGGGAGGGGGCTACAATGAGCAGTTCTTC. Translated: CATSDLLAGGGYNEQFF.

The CDR3 here is CASSPPQGSEAFF. CDR3 nucleotides: TGTGCCAGCAGCCCACCACAGGGAAGTGAAGCTTTCTTT. This rearrangement joins TRBV13 to TRBJ1-1; weak D call: TRBD1 (6 bases). V was clipped by 5 bases and J by 7 bases, with 14 bases between them. Germline CDR1 is PRHDT and CDR2 is FYEKMQ (reference sequence). The CDR3 contains 13 residues.

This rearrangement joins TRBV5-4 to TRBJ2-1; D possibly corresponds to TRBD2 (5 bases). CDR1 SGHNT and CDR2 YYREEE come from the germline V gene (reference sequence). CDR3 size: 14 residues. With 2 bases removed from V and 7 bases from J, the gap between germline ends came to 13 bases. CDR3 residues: CASSFGLAPNEQFF. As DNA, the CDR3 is TGTGCCAGCAGCTTTGGGCTAGCACCAAATGAGCAGTTCTTC.

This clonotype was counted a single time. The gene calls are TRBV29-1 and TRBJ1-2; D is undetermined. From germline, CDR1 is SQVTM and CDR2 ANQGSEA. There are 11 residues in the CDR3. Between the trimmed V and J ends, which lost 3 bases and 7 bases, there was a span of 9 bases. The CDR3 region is CSVDVRRGYTF. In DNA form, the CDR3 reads TGCAGCGTTGACGTGAGGCGTGGCTACACCTTC.